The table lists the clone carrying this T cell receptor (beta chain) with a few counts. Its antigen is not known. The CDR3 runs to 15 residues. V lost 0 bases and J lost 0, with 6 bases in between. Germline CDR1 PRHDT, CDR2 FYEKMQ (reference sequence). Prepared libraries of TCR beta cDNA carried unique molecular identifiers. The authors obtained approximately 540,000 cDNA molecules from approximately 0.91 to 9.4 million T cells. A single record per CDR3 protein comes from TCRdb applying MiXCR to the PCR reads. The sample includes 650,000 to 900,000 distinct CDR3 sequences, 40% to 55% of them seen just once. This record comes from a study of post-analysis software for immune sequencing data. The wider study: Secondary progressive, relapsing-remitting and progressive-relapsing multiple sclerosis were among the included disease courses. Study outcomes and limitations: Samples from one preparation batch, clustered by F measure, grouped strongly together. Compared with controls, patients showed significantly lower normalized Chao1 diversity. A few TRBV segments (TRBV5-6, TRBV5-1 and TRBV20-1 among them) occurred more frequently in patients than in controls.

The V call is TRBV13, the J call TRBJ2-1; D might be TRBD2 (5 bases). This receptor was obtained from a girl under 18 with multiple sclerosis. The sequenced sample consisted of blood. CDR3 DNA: TGTGCCAGCAGCTTAGGGACTACCTCCTACAATGAGCAGTTCTTC. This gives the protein CASSLGTTSYNEQFF.